Shown below are 24 T cell receptor beta chains from a single sample sequenced in a study of tumor and adjacent non-tumor tissue in lung cancer. No cell sorting was done before RNA was extracted from the tissue. TCRbeta libraries were built with three rounds of nested PCR, modified from ARM-PCR. Via MiXCR, TCRdb re-called the multiplex PCR reads, giving one row per CDR3 protein. Of 65,000 to 80,000 distinct CDR3 sequences in the sample, less than 80% were seen once. The sequencing input was lung tumor tissue. The source is a man in his 60s with non-small cell lung cancer.

Only one count was recorded for this clonotype. This chain joins TRBV20-1 and TRBJ2-7, with TRBD2 identical over 8 bases. Germline CDR1 DFQATT, CDR2 SNEGSKA (reference sequence). The CDR3 contains 16 residues. CDR3 in DNA: TGCAGAGCCGTCCCCAATGGGGGGACTAGAAGTTATGAGCAGTACTTC. Translating gives CRAVPNGGTRSYEQYF.

In the case of this clonotype: The CDR3 ends on some other residue instead of the conserved phenylalanine or tryptophan, so this is likely a read error. The DNA is left out, because the CDR3 cannot be placed on it with certainty; the CDR3 is given as TCRdb lists it. The rearrangement joins TRBV10-3 to TRBJ2-6; TRBD2 is the table's D call and was not checked against the DNA. The CDR3 length is 20 residues, termini included. Germline assignment: CDR1 ENHRY and CDR2 SYGVKD. Here the CDR3 reads CAISEHGTSGRDSGANIMTI.

Turning to this clonotype: Sequence at one end of the junction differs from germline and may be a read error. The rearrangement uses TRBV5-4 and TRBJ2-7; a weak D match, TRBD1 (5 bases). The CDR3 runs 12 residues. Germline-derived CDR1 and CDR2 are SGHNT and YYREEE (reference sequence). The CDR3 loop reads CASTWGGYEEYF. Here the CDR3 DNA reads TGTGCCAGCACCTGGGGCGGCTACGAGGAGTACTTC.

A word on this clonotype: At one end the junction does not follow the germline gene, possibly because of a read error. This chain connects TRBV11-1 to TRBJ2-2; tentatively, D is TRBD1 or TRBD2 (5 bases each). Germline CDR1 reads SGHAT; CDR2 reads FQDESV (reference sequence). The CDR3 is 14 residues long. The CDR3 region is CASSYTSGTGDLGF. The CDR3, as DNA: TGTGCCAGCAGCTATACTAGTGGCACCGGGGACCTGGGTTTT. The full variable domain, rest sourced from reference TRBV11-1 and TRBJ2-2, is EAEVAQSPRYKITEKSQAVAFWCDPISGHATLYWYRQILGQGPELLVQFQDESVVDDSQLPKDRFSAERLKGVDSTLKIQPAELGDSAMYLCASSYTSGTGDLGFGEGSRLTVL.

In DNA form, the CDR3 reads TGTGCCAGCACCTCCGCAGCGGGGTACAATGAGCAGTTCTTC. Translated: CASTSAAGYNEQFF. The V call is TRBV6-1, the J call TRBJ2-1; 7 bases are shared with TRBD2. The V gene's germline CDR1 is MNHNS and CDR2 SASEGT. CDR3 length equals 14 residues. Unmatched junction bases numbered 7, after V lost 7 bases and J lost 4 bases.

Note on this clonotype: At one of its ends the junction is not consistent with the germline gene, which may arise from a read error. The chain joins TRBV20-1 to TRBJ2-3; D perhaps matches TRBD2 (5 bases). The germline gives CDR1 DFQATT, CDR2 SNEGSKA (reference sequence). The length of the CDR3 is 16 residues. CDR3: CSATPPPSGGTDMQYF. The CDR3 region has the DNA TGCAGTGCTACACCCCCGCCCAGCGGAGGCACAGATATGCAGTATTTT.

This clonotype appeared a single time. Lacking the conserved final phenylalanine or tryptophan, this CDR3 likely reflects a read error. The J gene is TRBJ2-2, the V gene TRBV6-5, with D tentatively TRBD1 or TRBD2 (5 bases each). This CDR3 spans 14 amino acids. The germline V gene encodes CDR1 MNHEY and CDR2 SVGAGI. CDR3 sequence (DNA): TGTGCCAGCAGTTACAGACCGAACACCGGGGACCTGTTTTCT. It encodes CASSYRPNTGDLFS.

This CDR3 is CSVVRDCEQYF. DNA for the CDR3: TGCAGCGTTGTAAGGGACTGCGAGCAGTACTTC. The chain combines TRBV29-1 with TRBJ2-7; a possible D gene is TRBD2 (6 bases). V was clipped by 4 bases and J by 6 bases, with 10 bases between them. The germline gives CDR1 SQVTM, CDR2 ANQGSEA. The CDR3 is 11 residues long.

This clonotype was detected only a few times. The chain is built from TRBV7-8 and TRBJ1-5; no firm D call. Germline V gives CDR1 SGHVS, CDR2 FQNEAQ. The CDR3 is made up of 13 amino acids. Trimming cost V 3 bases and J 7 bases, with 10 bases left between them. The DNA of the CDR3 is TGTGCCAGCAGCTTCCAGGACGGACAGCCCCAGCATTTT. As protein: CASSFQDGQPQHF. Using reference TRBV7-8 and TRBJ1-5 for the parts outside the CDR3, the full variable domain is GAGVSQSPRYKVAKRGQDVALRCDPISGHVSLFWYQQALGQGPEFLTYFQNEAQLDKSGLPSDRFFAERPEGSVSTLKIQRTQQEDSAVYLCASSFQDGQPQHFGDGTRLSIL.

Points on this clonotype: It is likely a read error, because the conserved phenylalanine at the end of the CDR3 is missing. No DNA is shown, since the ends of the CDR3 on it are uncertain; the CDR3 is the one TCRdb lists. The V and J genes are TRBV20-1 and TRBJ2-5; the table's D call, TRBD1, has no DNA check behind it. Germline V gene data show CDR1 as DFQATT and CDR2 as SNEGSKA (reference sequence). 15 amino acids form the CDR3, both terminal residues included. The CDR3 region is CSARGSGTAEETQHS.

Regarding this clonotype: A read error may produce the germline difference seen at one junction end. This chain connects TRBV10-3 to TRBJ1-3; no reliable D call. CDR3 length: 14 residues. The V gene's germline CDR1 is ENHRY and CDR2 SYGVKD. The CDR3: CATFDGSSGNTIYF. CDR3 sequence (DNA): TGTGCCACCTTCGACGGATCCTCTGGAAACACAATATATTTT.

The chain couples TRBV6-1 to TRBJ1-5, with D possibly TRBD1 on 5 matching bases. With the DNA end fitting TRBJ2-3 better, the J assignment may be wrong. Germline V lookup: CDR1 MNHNS, CDR2 SASEGT. This CDR3 has 13 residues. Here the CDR3 reads CASLTVLGQPQYF. CDR3 DNA: TGTGCCAGCCTGACAGTTTTGGGGCAGCCCCAGTATTTT.

The chain uses TRBV20-1 and TRBJ2-3; TRBD2 might be the D (6 bases). This CDR3 contains 14 residues. Per the germline V gene, CDR1 is DFQATT and CDR2 is SNEGSKA (reference sequence). The CDR3: CNTGRAGNTDTQYF. CDR3 DNA sequence: TGCAATACTGGCAGAGCGGGTAACACAGATACGCAGTATTTT.

Of note for this clonotype: A read error may explain this, as a much larger clone is one base away. The chain uses TRBV28 and TRBJ2-3; weak D call: TRBD2 (6 bases). The V gene's germline CDR1 is MDHEN and CDR2 SYDVKM. This CDR3 comprises 15 residues. This chain's CDR3 is CASSWTIPSRDTQYF. CDR3 coding DNA: TGTGCCAGCAGTTGGACTATTCCCAGCAGAGATACGCAGTATTTT.

With regard to this clonotype: A read error may produce the germline difference seen at one junction end. The chain links TRBV10-3 to TRBJ2-7, with TRBD2 matching 8 bases. Germline CDR1 is ENHRY and CDR2 is SYGVKD. CDR3 size: 15 residues. CDR3 in amino acids: CVISAGGRPDYEQYF. The CDR3 DNA reads as TGTGTCATCAGTGCGGGCGGGAGGCCGGACTACGAACAGTACTTC.

V is TRBV20-1 and J is TRBJ2-2; D possibly corresponds to TRBD2 (5 bases). The CDR3 extends over 13 amino acids. Germline V gives CDR1 DFQATT, CDR2 SNEGSKA (reference sequence). The V gene lost 7 bases and the J gene lost 7 bases, with 16 bases spanning the gap. Here the CDR3 DNA reads TGCAGTGATAGGGTAGAGGGCGGCGGGGAGCTGTTTTTT. Translation: CSDRVEGGGELFF.

As for this clonotype: The germline gene is not matched at one end of the junction; a read error may be the cause. The rearrangement links TRBV11-3 to TRBJ2-3; 8 bases align to TRBD2. The CDR3 loop spans 16 amino acids. Germline lookup yields CDR1 SGHNT and CDR2 YENEEA. The CDR3 DNA sequence: TGTGCCAGTAGCTCCGGACTAGCAGATAGAACAAATACGCAGTATTTT. This sequence encodes CASSSGLADRTNTQYF.

On this clonotype itself: This may be a read error: a much more frequent sequence differs by one nucleotide. This sequence joins TRBV5-4 and TRBJ1-1; D might be TRBD1 (5 bases). CDR1 and CDR2 (germline): SGHNT, YYREEE (reference sequence). This CDR3 is 14 amino acids long. CDR3 sequence: CTSSFGGVGAEAFF. CDR3 bases: TGTACCAGCAGCTTTGGCGGTGTAGGGGCTGAAGCTTTCTTT.

The rearrangement joins TRBV20-1 to TRBJ2-3, with 7 nucleotides matching TRBD2. CDR1 DFQATT and CDR2 SNEGSKA come from the germline V gene (reference sequence). V was pared by 8 bases and J by 4 bases, with 18 bases of the junction left unmatched. This CDR3 contains 16 residues. CDR3 amino acids: CSTPIPPGTNADTQYF. Written as DNA, the CDR3 is TGCAGTACGCCGATACCTCCCGGGACTAATGCAGATACGCAGTATTTT.

The chain is built from TRBV20-1 and TRBJ2-1; a possible D gene is TRBD2 (5 bases). This CDR3 has 11 residues. Germline assignment: CDR1 DFQATT and CDR2 SNEGSKA (reference sequence). The CDR3 here is CRVFTRNEQFF. The CDR3 DNA sequence: TGCAGGGTTTTTACTAGAAATGAGCAGTTCTTC.

In regard to this clonotype: Because it lacks the conserved phenylalanine or tryptophan at the end, this CDR3 is likely a read error. The genes are TRBV11-3 and TRBJ2-5, with 7 nucleotides matching TRBD1. Trimming at V came to 6 bases and at J to 2 bases, leaving 6 bases not matched to a gene. The CDR3 is made up of 14 amino acids. Per germline, CDR1 SGHNT and CDR2 YENEEA. CDR3 DNA: TGTGCCAGCAGACCTAGACAGGGACAAGAGACCCAGTACCTC. It specifies CASRPRQGQETQYL.

This clonotype occurred a few times. The CDR3 bases are TGTGCCAGCAGCGGACGACTAGCGGGAGGGCCCTATGAGCAGTTCTTC. It is translated as CASSGRLAGGPYEQFF. This chain links TRBV11-2 with TRBJ2-1; 14 bases agree with TRBD2. The CDR3 contains 16 residues. With 5 bases clipped from V and 8 bases from J, the junction kept 8 bases outside the gene matches. Germline V gives CDR1 SGHAT, CDR2 FQNNGV.

About this clonotype itself: A junction boundary mismatches the germline segment, possibly from a read error. CDR3 protein: CSAGGEETKYF. CDR3 in DNA: TGCAGTGCGGGAGGTGAAGAGACCAAGTACTTC. The chain has TRBV20-1 and TRBJ2-5, with D maybe TRBD2 (6 bases). CDR3 length equals 11 residues. The V gene's germline CDR1 is DFQATT and CDR2 SNEGSKA (reference sequence).

This rearrangement joins TRBV11-1 to TRBJ2-5; the D is unclear. The germline V and J ends were trimmed by 10 bases and 3 bases, with 9 bases remaining between them. This CDR3 is built from 11 residues. Germline loops: CDR1 SGHAT, CDR2 FQDESV (reference sequence). The CDR3 DNA sequence: TGTGCCATCAGTTACGAAGAGACCCAGTACTTC. It specifies CAISYEETQYF.